The clone carrying this T cell receptor (beta chain) was counted ten times or more. Synthesis of TCR cDNA relied on 5'RACE template switching, which attached a universal primer site and UMIs. A single record per CDR3 protein comes from TCRdb applying MiXCR to the 5' RACE reads. The sample has about 120,000 distinct CDR3 sequences, roughly 7.2% seen once. This sample is part of a study of T cells after yellow fever vaccination. This CDR3 has 15 residues. In germline, CDR1 is MGHRA, CDR2 YSYEKL. V lost 3 bases, J lost 4 bases, and 6 bases stayed unmatched. The sequence derives from a man aged 18 to 29 who received the YFV17D yellow fever vaccine. This chain connects TRBV4-1 to TRBJ1-2; 9 nucleotides line up with TRBD1. The sample was CD4+ T cells sorted from PBMCs, taken more than 35 days after the first yellow fever vaccination. CDR3 residues: CASSHSPGQGYGYTF. CDR3 bases: TGCGCCAGCAGCCATTCCCCGGGACAGGGCTATGGCTACACCTTC.